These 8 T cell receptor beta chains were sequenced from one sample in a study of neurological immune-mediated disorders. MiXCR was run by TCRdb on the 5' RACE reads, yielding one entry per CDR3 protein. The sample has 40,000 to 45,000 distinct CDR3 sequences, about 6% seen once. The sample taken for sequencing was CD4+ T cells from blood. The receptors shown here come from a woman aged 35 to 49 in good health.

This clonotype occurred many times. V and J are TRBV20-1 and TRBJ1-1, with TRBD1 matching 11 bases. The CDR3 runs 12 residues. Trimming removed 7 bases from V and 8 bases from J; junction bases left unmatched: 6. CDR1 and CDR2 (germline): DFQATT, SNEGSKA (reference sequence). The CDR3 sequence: CSVRTGGFEAFF. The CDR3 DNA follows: TGCAGTGTTCGGACAGGGGGCTTCGAAGCTTTCTTT.

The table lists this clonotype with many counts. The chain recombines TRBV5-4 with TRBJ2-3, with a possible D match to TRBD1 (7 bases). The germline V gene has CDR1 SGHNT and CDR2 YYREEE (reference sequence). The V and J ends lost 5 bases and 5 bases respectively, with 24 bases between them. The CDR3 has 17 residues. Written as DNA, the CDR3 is TGTGCCAGCAGACGGGTCGGAGGGGGCGATGCTCGAGATACGCAGTATTTT. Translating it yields CASRRVGGGDARDTQYF.

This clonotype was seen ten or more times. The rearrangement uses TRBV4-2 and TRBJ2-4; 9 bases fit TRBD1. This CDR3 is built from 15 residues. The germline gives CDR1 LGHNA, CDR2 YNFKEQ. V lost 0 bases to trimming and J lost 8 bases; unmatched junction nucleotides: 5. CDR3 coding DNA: TGTGCCAGCAGCCAAGAGGGACAGGGCTCTGACATTCAGTACTTC. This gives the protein CASSQEGQGSDIQYF.

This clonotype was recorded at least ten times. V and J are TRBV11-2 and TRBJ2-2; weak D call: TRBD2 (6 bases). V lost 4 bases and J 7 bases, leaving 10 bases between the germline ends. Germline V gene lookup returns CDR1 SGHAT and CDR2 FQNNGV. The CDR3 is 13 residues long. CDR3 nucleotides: TGTGCCAGCAGCTCCTTGGGGGGCGGGGAGCTGTTTTTT. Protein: CASSSLGGGELFF.

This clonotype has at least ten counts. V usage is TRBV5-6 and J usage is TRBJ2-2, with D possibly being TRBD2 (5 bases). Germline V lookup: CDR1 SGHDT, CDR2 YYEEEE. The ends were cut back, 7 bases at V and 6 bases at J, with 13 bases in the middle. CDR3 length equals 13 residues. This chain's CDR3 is CASRRGYAGELFF. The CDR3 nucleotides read TGTGCCAGCCGCCGGGGTTACGCCGGGGAGCTGTTTTTT.

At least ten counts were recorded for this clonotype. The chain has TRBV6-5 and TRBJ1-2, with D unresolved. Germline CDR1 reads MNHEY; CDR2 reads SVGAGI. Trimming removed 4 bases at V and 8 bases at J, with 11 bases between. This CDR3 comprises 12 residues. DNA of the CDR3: TGTGCCAGCAGTTCCGAAAAAGGGGGCTACACCTTC. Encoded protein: CASSSEKGGYTF.

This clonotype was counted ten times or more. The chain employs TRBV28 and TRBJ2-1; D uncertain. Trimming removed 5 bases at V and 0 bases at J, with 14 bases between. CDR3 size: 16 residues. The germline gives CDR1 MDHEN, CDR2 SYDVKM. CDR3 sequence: CASSTVTLRSYNEQFF. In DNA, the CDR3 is TGTGCCAGCAGTACGGTTACCCTCCGCTCCTACAATGAGCAGTTCTTC.

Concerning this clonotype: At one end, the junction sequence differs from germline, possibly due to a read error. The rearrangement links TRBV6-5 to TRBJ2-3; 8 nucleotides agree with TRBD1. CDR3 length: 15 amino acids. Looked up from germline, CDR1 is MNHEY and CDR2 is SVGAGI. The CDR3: CASSTGTGPTNTQYF. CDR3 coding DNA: TGTGCCAGCAGCACAGGGACAGGCCCCACAAATACGCAGTATTTT.